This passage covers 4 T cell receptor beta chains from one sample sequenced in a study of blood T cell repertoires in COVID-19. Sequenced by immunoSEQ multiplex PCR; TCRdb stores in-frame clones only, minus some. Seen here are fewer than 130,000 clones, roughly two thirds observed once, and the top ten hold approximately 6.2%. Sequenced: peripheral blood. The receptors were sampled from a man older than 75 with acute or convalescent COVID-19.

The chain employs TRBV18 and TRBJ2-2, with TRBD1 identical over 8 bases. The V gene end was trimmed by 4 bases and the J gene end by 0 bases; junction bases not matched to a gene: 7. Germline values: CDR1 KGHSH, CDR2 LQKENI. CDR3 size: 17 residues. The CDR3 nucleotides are TGTGCCAGCTCACTGACAGGGGACAGATCGAACACCGGGGAGCTGTTTTTT. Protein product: CASSLTGDRSNTGELFF.

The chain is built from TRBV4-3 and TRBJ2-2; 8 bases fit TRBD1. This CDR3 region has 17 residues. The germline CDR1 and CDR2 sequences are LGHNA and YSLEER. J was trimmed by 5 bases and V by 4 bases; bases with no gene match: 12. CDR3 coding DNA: TGCGCCAGCAGCCTCGCATCGGCAGGGGGCGTAACCGGGGAGCTGTTTTTT. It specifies CASSLASAGGVTGELFF.

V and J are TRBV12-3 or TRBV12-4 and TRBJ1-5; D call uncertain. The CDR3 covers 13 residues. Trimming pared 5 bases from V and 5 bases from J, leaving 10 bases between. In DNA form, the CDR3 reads TGTGCCAGCAGTCAGGAGAGGGATCAGCCCCAGCATTTT. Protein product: CASSQERDQPQHF.

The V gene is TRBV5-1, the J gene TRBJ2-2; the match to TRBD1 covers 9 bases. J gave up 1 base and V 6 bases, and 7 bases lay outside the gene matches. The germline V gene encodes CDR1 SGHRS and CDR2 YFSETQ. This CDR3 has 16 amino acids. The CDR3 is CASTKQGAMNTGELFF. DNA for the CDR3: TGCGCCAGCACCAAACAGGGGGCGATGAACACCGGGGAGCTGTTTTTT.